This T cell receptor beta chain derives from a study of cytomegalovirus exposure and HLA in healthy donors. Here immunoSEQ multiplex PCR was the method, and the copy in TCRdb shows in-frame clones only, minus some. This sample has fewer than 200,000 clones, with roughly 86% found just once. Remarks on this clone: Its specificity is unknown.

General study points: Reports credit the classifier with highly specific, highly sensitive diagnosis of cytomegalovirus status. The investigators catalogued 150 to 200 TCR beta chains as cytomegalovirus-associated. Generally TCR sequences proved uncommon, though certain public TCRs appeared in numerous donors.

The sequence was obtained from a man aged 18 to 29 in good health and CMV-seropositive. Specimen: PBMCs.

The CDR3 DNA reads TGCGCCAGCAGCACCGGGACAGGTACAATCCAACTGTTTTTT. It specifies CASSTGTGTIQLFF. The chain has TRBV5-1 and TRBJ1-4, with TRBD1 identical over 8 bases. V trimming: 4 bases; J trimming: 12 bases; junction bases outside the gene matches: 11. Germline-derived CDR1 and CDR2 are SGHRS and YFSETQ. The CDR3 consists of 14 residues.